Described below is a single T cell receptor (beta chain) sequence and its context. The antigen is not known. This record belongs to a study of shared clonotypes between healthy human individuals. The study, taken as a whole, reports: It was observed that 5% to 6% of naive CD4 clonotypes were shared across a few donors. Sampling covered blood only; tissue repertoires likely differ.

The germline CDR1 and CDR2 sequences are MNHEY and SMNVEV (reference sequence). Between the trimmed V and J ends, which lost 5 bases and 4 bases, there was a span of 12 bases. The CDR3 consists of 14 residues. Data came from immunoSEQ multiplex PCR; TCRdb stores just in-frame clones and leaves some out. The profile covers about 640,000 clones, with about 78% appearing a single time and around 1.8% taken by the ten largest. This sequence joins TRBV27 and TRBJ2-1, with TRBD1 as a possible D gene (6 bases). Sequencing used memory CD4+ T cells sorted from blood. Subset: CD45RA-negative fraction. The origin of this receptor is a woman aged 30 to 39 in good health. Written as DNA, the CDR3 is TGTGCCAGCAGTGGGGACATCCTTTACAATGAGCAGTTCTTC. Translated, it gives CASSGDILYNEQFF.